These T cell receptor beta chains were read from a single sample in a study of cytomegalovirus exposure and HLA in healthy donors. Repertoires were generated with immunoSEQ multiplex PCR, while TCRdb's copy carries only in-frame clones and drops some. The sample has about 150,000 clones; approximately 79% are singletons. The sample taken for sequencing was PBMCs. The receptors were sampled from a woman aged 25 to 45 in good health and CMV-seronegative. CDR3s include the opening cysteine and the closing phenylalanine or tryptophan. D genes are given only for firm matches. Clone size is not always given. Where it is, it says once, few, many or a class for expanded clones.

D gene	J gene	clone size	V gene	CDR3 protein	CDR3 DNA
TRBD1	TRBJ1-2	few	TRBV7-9	CASSAGQGGYTF	TGTGCCAGCAGCGCCGGACAGGGTGGCTACACCTTC
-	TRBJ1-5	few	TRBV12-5	CASGYEGQPQHF	TGTGCTAGTGGTTATGAGGGTCAGCCCCAGCATTTT
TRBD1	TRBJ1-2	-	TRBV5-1	CASSFGTGGGSGGYTF	TGCGCCAGCAGCTTTGGGACAGGGGGCGGTTCTGGTGGCTACACCTTC
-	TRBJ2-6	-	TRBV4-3	CASSQVGSGLSGANVLTF	TGCGCCAGCAGCCAAGTAGGGTCAGGGCTGTCTGGGGCCAACGTCCTGACTTTC
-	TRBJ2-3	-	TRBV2	CASSEQGLRGDTQYF	TGTGCCAGCAGTGAGCAGGGCCTAAGGGGCGATACGCAGTATTTT
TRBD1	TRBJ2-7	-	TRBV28	CASSVSGGLPPYEQYF	TGTGCCAGCAGCGTGTCAGGGGGCCTTCCTCCCTACGAGCAGTACTTC
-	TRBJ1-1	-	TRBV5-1	CASSLQLLNTEAFF	TGCGCCAGCAGCTTACAGTTACTGAACACTGAAGCTTTCTTT
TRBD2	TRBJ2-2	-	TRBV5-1	CASSLASGGLTGELFF	TGCGCCAGCAGCTTGGCCAGCGGGGGCCTCACCGGGGAGCTGTTTTTT
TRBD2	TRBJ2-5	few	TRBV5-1	CASSLAAGGWGETQYF	TGCGCCAGCAGCTTGGCGGCGGGGGGCTGGGGAGAGACCCAGTACTTC
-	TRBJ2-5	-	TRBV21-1	CASLTGETQYF	TGTGCCAGCCTAACGGGGGAGACCCAGTACTTC
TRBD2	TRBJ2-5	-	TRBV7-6	CASSSGLAGGKETQYF	TGTGCCAGCAGCTCGGGACTAGCGGGGGGGAAAGAGACCCAGTACTTC
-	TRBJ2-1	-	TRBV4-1	CASSQDGGGAGQFF	TGCGCCAGCAGCCAAGACGGAGGGGGGGCGGGGCAGTTCTTC
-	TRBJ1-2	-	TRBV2	CASTEGRLRGGYTF	TGTGCCAGCACCGAGGGTAGGCTCAGGGGTGGCTACACCTTC
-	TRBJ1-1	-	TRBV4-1	CASSQVGGRGEAFF	TGCGCCAGCAGCCAAGTCGGAGGCAGAGGTGAAGCTTTCTTT
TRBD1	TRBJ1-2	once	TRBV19	CATAIQGGSGYTF	TGTGCCACCGCAATTCAGGGGGGTTCTGGCTACACCTTC
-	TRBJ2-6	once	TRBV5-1	CASFSGKAGANVLTF	TGCGCCAGCTTTTCAGGGAAGGCTGGGGCCAACGTCCTGACTTTC
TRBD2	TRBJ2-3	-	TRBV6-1	CASSVGLGGTDTQYF	TGTGCCAGCAGTGTTGGACTAGGTGGTACAGATACGCAGTATTTT
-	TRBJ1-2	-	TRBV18	CASSPFQSDNYGYTF	TGTGCCAGCTCTCCGTTTCAATCAGATAACTATGGCTACACCTTC
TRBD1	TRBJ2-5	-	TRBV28	CASSSTGQGVRETQYF	TGTGCCAGCAGTTCAACGGGACAGGGGGTGAGAGAGACCCAGTACTTC
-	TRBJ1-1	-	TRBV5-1	CASRPSLSSPEAFF	TGCGCCAGCAGACCTTCCCTTAGTTCGCCTGAAGCTTTCTTT
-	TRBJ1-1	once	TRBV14	CASRTDGGARTEAFF	TGTGCCAGCAGGACTGATGGGGGGGCGCGGACTGAAGCTTTCTTT
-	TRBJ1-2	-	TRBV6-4	CASSSGPLGGGYTF	TGTGCCAGCAGCTCCGGGCCCCTCGGGGGTGGCTACACCTTC
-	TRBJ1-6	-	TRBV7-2	CASSLIRNSPLHF	TGTGCCAGCAGCTTAATCAGAAATTCACCCCTCCACTTT
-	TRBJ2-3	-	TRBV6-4	CASSDSGTATDTQYF	TGTGCCAGCAGTGACTCAGGGACTGCCACAGATACGCAGTATTTT
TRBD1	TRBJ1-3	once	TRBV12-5	CASGRDRGLRNTIYF	TGTGCTAGTGGCCGAGACAGGGGGCTGAGAAACACCATATATTTT
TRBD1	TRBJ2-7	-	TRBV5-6	CASSSMGTGSYEQYF	TGTGCCAGCAGTTCCATGGGGACAGGCTCCTACGAGCAGTACTTC
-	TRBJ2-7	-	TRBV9	CASSAHKGESYEQYF	TGTGCCAGCAGCGCCCACAAGGGGGAATCCTACGAGCAGTACTTC
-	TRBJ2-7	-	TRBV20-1	CSASFFDEQYF	TGCAGTGCTAGCTTTTTTGACGAGCAGTACTTC
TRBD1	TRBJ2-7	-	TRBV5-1	CASSPITGTGAPYEQYF	TGCGCCAGCAGCCCGATCACCGGGACAGGGGCCCCCTACGAGCAGTACTTC
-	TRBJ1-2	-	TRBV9	CASADTYYGYTF	TGTGCCAGCGCGGACACCTACTATGGCTACACCTTC
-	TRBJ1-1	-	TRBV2	CASSDSGTMNTEAFF	TGTGCCAGCAGTGACTCGGGGACAATGAACACTGAAGCTTTCTTT
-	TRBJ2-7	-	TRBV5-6	CASSPGLRGPSYEQYF	TGTGCCAGCAGCCCGGGTCTTAGGGGTCCTTCCTACGAGCAGTACTTC
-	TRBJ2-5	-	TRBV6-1	CASSEQGMVQETQYF	TGTGCCAGCAGTGAGCAGGGGATGGTCCAAGAGACCCAGTACTTC
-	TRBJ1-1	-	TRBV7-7	CASSLGQNTEAFF	TGTGCCAGCAGCCTAGGACAGAACACTGAAGCTTTCTTT
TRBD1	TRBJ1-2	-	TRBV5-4	CASSAGQGLSNYGYTF	TGTGCCAGCAGCGCCGGACAGGGGCTTTCTAACTATGGCTACACCTTC
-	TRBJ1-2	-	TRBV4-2	CASSQDLGHYGYTF	TGTGCCAGCAGCCAAGATCTCGGTCACTATGGCTACACCTTC
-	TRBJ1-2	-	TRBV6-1	CASSEWSLAGYTF	TGTGCCAGCAGTGAATGGAGCCTCGCTGGCTACACCTTC
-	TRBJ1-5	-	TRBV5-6	CASSSGHLTRNQPQHF	TGTGCCAGCAGTTCCGGACACCTCACTCGGAATCAGCCCCAGCATTTT
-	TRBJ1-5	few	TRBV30	CAWEGEGQPQHF	TGTGCCTGGGAGGGGGAGGGTCAGCCCCAGCATTTT
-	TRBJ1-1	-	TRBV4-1	CASSLTPQGAEAFF	TGCGCCAGCAGCCTAACCCCACAGGGTGCTGAAGCTTTCTTT
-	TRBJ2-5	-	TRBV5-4	CASSPTGTGQETQYF	TGTGCCAGCAGCCCTACAGGTACAGGCCAAGAGACCCAGTACTTC
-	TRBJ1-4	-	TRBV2	CASSERQGGGKLFF	TGTGCCAGCAGTGAACGGCAGGGTGGTGGAAAACTGTTTTTT
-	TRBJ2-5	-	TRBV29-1	CSVAGQTQETQYF	TGCAGCGTTGCTGGGCAGACCCAAGAGACCCAGTACTTC
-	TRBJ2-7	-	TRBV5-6	CASSAGPLGYEQYF	TGTGCCAGCAGCGCGGGACCGTTGGGATACGAGCAGTACTTC
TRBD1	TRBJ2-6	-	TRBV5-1	CASSLGGQGAAGANVLTF	TGCGCCAGCAGCTTGGGGGGACAGGGTGCGGCTGGGGCCAACGTCCTGACTTTC
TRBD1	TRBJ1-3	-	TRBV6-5	CASSLSGQGIYTIYF	TGTGCCAGCAGTCTATCGGGACAGGGAATATACACCATATATTTT
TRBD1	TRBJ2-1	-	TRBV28	CASRRQGSSYNEQFF	TGTGCCAGCAGGCGACAGGGTAGCTCCTACAATGAGCAGTTCTTC
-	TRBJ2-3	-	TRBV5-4	CASSFSGAPGTDTQYF	TGTGCCAGCAGCTTTTCAGGGGCCCCTGGCACAGATACGCAGTATTTT
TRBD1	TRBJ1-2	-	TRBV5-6	CASIELGQGDYSYGYTF	TGTGCCAGCATAGAATTGGGACAGGGGGATTATAGCTATGGCTACACCTTC
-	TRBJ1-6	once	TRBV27	CASSTRPAGTGNSPLHF	TGTGCCAGCAGTACCCGGCCGGCCGGTACGGGGAATTCACCCCTCCACTTT
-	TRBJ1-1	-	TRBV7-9	CASSLEAGQAFF	TGTGCCAGCAGCCTCGAGGCGGGACAAGCTTTCTTT
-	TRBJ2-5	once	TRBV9	CASSGGGRGRETQYF	TGTGCCAGCAGCGGCGGGGGCCGGGGGCGAGAGACCCAGTACTTC
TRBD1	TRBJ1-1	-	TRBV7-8	CASSTTGTATEAFF	TGTGCCAGCAGCACAACAGGGACAGCCACTGAAGCTTTCTTT
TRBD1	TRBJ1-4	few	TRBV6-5	CASRGNRGNEKLFF	TGTGCCAGCAGGGGGAACAGGGGGAATGAAAAACTGTTTTTT
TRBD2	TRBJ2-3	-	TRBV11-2	CASSLVPASGGAGDTQYF	TGTGCCAGCAGCTTAGTTCCGGCTAGCGGGGGGGCAGGGGATACGCAGTATTTT
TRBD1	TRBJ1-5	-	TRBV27	CASRLQGQEPQHF	TGTGCCAGCAGGCTACAGGGACAGGAGCCCCAGCATTTT
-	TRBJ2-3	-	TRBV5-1	CASTGRSTDTQYF	TGCGCCAGCACAGGGCGAAGCACAGATACGCAGTATTTT
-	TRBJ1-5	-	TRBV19	CASSPQGTYNQPQHF	TGTGCCAGTAGTCCACAGGGAACCTACAATCAGCCCCAGCATTTT
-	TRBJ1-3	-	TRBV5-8	CASSLAGRGNTIYF	TGTGCCAGCAGCTTGGCAGGGAGGGGAAACACCATATATTTT
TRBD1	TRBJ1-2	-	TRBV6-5	CASRPTDRGYYGYTF	TGTGCCAGCAGGCCGACGGACAGGGGGTACTATGGCTACACCTTC